The clone carrying this T cell receptor beta chain was counted many times. These data come from a study of T-cell reconstitution after alpha-beta-depleted transplantation in children. This CDR3 has 13 residues. Germline V gene lookup returns CDR1 MDHEN and CDR2 SYDVKM. V gave up 10 bases and J gave up 0 bases, with 7 bases separating them. As it was prepared, the TCRbeta library received unique molecular identifiers. TCRdb passed the PCR reads through MiXCR, listing each CDR3 protein once. This sample yields more than 85,000 distinct CDR3 sequences, of which 10% are seen a single time; roughly 8% belongs to the top ten.

The chain links TRBV28 to TRBJ2-6, with D uncertain. The specimen was PBMCs from the stem cell graft donor, collected from the stem cell graft. The receptor was derived from a human donor who donated a stem cell graft to a child with acute lymphoblastic leukemia. The CDR3 DNA follows: TGTGCCACCCTCCTCTCTGGGGCCAACGTCCTGACTTTC. Amino acids: CATLLSGANVLTF.